The 23 T cell receptor beta chains given below trace back to one sample, sequenced in a study of blood T cell repertoires in COVID-19 (dated by TCRdb to 2020 to 2021). Libraries were made using the immunoSEQ multiplex PCR assay. TCRdb limited this immuneACCESS table to in-frame rearrangements with V and J called. A share of clones is missing; checked studies link under half to unresolved V genes, and the rest is unexplained. This sample comprises roughly 200,000 clones, roughly nine tenths of them detected only once. The ten largest make up about 22% of the sample. The specimen was peripheral blood. Receptor source: a man aged 55 to 70 with active or convalescent COVID-19.

This clone has just a few counts. J is TRBJ2-7 and V is TRBV5-4; 9 bases align to TRBD1. Per the germline V gene, CDR1 is SGHNT and CDR2 is YYREEE (reference sequence). The CDR3 sequence is 13 residues long. V shed 3 bases and J 5 bases; nucleotides not matched to a gene: 3. Written as DNA, the CDR3 is TGTGCCAGCAGCTGGGGACAGGGCGACGAGCAGTACTTC. This gives the protein CASSWGQGDEQYF. The full variable domain, its missing parts supplied by reference TRBV5-4 and TRBJ2-7, is ETGVTQSPTHLIKTRGQQVTLRCSSQSGHNTVSWYQQALGQGPQFIFQYYREEENGRGNFPPRFSGLQFPNYSSELNVNALELDDSALYLCASSWGQGDEQYFGPGTRLTVT.

The chain carries TRBV6-5 and TRBJ1-1, with unresolved D. V shed 6 bases and J shed 6 bases, with 17 bases lying between them. Germline CDR1 MNHEY, CDR2 SVGAGI. The CDR3 extends over 14 amino acids. CDR3 protein: CASRSLVEGSEAFF. CDR3 in DNA: TGTGCCAGCAGATCGCTGGTCGAGGGCTCTGAAGCTTTCTTT.

The chain employs TRBV2 and TRBJ1-5; a possible D gene is TRBD1 (6 bases). Trimming took 3 bases from V and 6 from J, leaving 12 bases between them. The CDR3 runs to 14 residues. From germline, CDR1 is SNHLY and CDR2 FYNNEI. CDR3 amino acids: CASSESTGIQPQHF. The CDR3 coding sequence is TGTGCCAGCAGTGAGAGTACAGGGATTCAGCCCCAGCATTTT.

The rearrangement joins TRBV4-2 to TRBJ2-5; 9 bases are a match to TRBD2. This CDR3 has 15 amino acids. Trimming at V came to 3 bases and at J to 4 bases, leaving 6 bases not matched to a gene. The germline V gene encodes CDR1 LGHNA and CDR2 YNFKEQ. The CDR3 is CASSQRRGGPETQYF. The CDR3 bases are TGTGCCAGCAGCCAGAGGCGGGGGGGCCCAGAGACCCAGTACTTC.

The rearrangement uses TRBV2 and TRBJ1-1; D is possibly TRBD1 (5 bases). CDR1 SNHLY and CDR2 FYNNEI come from the germline V gene. This CDR3 is built from 14 residues. V was pared by 6 bases and J by 5 bases, with 16 bases between. The DNA of the CDR3 is TGTGCCAGCAGGGCCCCCCAGGGTAGGACTGAAGCTTTCTTT. It translates to CASRAPQGRTEAFF.

The rearrangement joins TRBV29-1 to TRBJ1-2; 9 nucleotides align to TRBD1. V lost 6 bases and J lost 0; bases outside the gene matches: 11. CDR1 and CDR2 (germline): SQVTM, ANQGSEA. This CDR3 has 16 residues. The CDR3 reads CSVVPGTGFTNYGYTF. CDR3 DNA: TGCAGCGTCGTTCCCGGGACAGGGTTCACTAACTATGGCTACACCTTC.

The CDR3 bases are TGTGCCAGCAGTCTTACGCGGGGACAGACTGTGAACACTGAAGCTTTCTTT. Amino acid sequence: CASSLTRGQTVNTEAFF. The chain employs TRBV27 and TRBJ1-1, with 7 positions matching TRBD1. J lost 0 bases, V lost 5 bases, and 12 bases had no gene match. CDR1 MNHEY and CDR2 SMNVEV come from the germline V gene (reference sequence). There are 17 residues in the CDR3.

The J gene is TRBJ2-7, the V gene TRBV4-1, with D perhaps TRBD2 (6 bases). The CDR3 totals 14 residues. Germline V lookup: CDR1 MGHRA, CDR2 YSYEKL. Trimming pared 4 bases from V and 0 bases from J, leaving 10 bases between. The CDR3 protein is CASSRGDGSYEQYF. DNA of the CDR3: TGCGCCAGCAGCCGCGGGGACGGCTCCTACGAGCAGTACTTC.

This clone was counted between two and nine times. The chain links TRBV27 to TRBJ1-1, with 7 bases identical to TRBD1. CDR3 length: 14 amino acids. Germline values: CDR1 MNHEY, CDR2 SMNVEV (reference sequence). V was clipped by 6 bases and J by 6 bases; unmatched bases: 10. CDR3 protein: CASSRDRDRAEAFF. The CDR3 DNA follows: TGTGCCAGCAGCAGAGACAGGGATCGGGCTGAAGCTTTCTTT.

This clone was seen only once. The chain is built from TRBV6-1 and TRBJ1-3, with D perhaps matching TRBD1 (5 bases). The CDR3 is made up of 17 amino acids. Germline CDR1 reads MNHNS; CDR2 reads SASEGT. V was pared by 4 bases and J by 0 bases, with 16 bases between. In nucleotides, the CDR3 is TGTGCCAGCAGTGGGGGGGGACGGCTTAGCTCTGGAAACACCATATATTTT. Translated: CASSGGGRLSSGNTIYF.

This sequence joins TRBV6-5 and TRBJ1-6; TRBD1 aligns across 7 bases. V shed 7 bases, J shed 6 bases, and the junction held 6 bases outside the gene matches. Germline values: CDR1 MNHEY, CDR2 SVGAGI. This CDR3 is 14 amino acids long. The CDR3, as DNA: TGTGCCAGCAAGGGTGACAGGGTTAATTCACCCCTCCACTTT. It encodes CASKGDRVNSPLHF.

The genes are TRBV2 and TRBJ2-3; 7 nucleotides agree with TRBD2. V lost 6 bases, J lost 2 bases, and 14 bases stayed unmatched. CDR1 is SNHLY, CDR2 FYNNEI, per germline. The CDR3 runs 17 residues. CDR3 in DNA: TGTGCCAGCAGATACGACTCGGGGGGTGGTTACACAGATACGCAGTATTTT. Residues: CASRYDSGGGYTDTQYF.

The chain is built from TRBV29-1 and TRBJ1-1; D unresolved. Germline-derived CDR1 and CDR2 are SQVTM and ANQGSEA. The CDR3 covers 11 residues. V was clipped by 8 bases and J by 4 bases, with 11 bases between them. The CDR3 DNA is TGCAGCTGTTCTAAAGCCACTGAAGCTTTCTTT. Protein product: CSCSKATEAFF.

The chain couples TRBV29-1 to TRBJ1-5, with D possibly matching TRBD1 (6 bases). This CDR3 spans 14 amino acids. Germline V gene sequence: CDR1 SQVTM, CDR2 ANQGSEA. V lost 7 bases and J lost 2, with 15 bases in between. CDR3 in amino acids: CSARGGDGNQPQHF. CDR3 coding DNA: TGCAGCGCTCGAGGGGGGGATGGCAATCAGCCCCAGCATTTT.

V gene TRBV2 combines with J gene TRBJ1-2, with TRBD1 as a possible D gene (6 bases). Trimming stripped 8 bases from V and 13 bases from J, with 26 bases between. This CDR3 is built from 14 residues. Germline V CDR1 and CDR2: SNHLY, FYNNEI. The CDR3 nucleotides are TGTGCCAGCCAAGACATATCCCCGCGACAGGATCTCACCTTC. This encodes CASQDISPRQDLTF.

This chain joins TRBV27 and TRBJ2-3; the match to TRBD2 covers 8 bases. After removal of 4 bases from V and 2 bases from J, the junction contained 14 bases not matched to a gene. The germline gives CDR1 MNHEY, CDR2 SMNVEV (reference sequence). The CDR3 is 18 residues long. The CDR3 loop reads CASSSRGSGGGSTDTQYF. CDR3 bases: TGTGCCAGCAGTTCCCGCGGGTCTGGCGGGGGGTCCACAGATACGCAGTATTTT.

The chain links TRBV13 to TRBJ1-2; 9 nucleotides line up with TRBD1. Trimming cost V 0 bases and J 4 bases; bases outside gene matches: 3. Germline assignment: CDR1 PRHDT and CDR2 FYEKMQ (reference sequence). There are 15 residues in the CDR3. The CDR3 spells CASSLGLTGGYGYTF. DNA of the CDR3: TGTGCCAGCAGCTTAGGCCTGACAGGGGGCTATGGCTACACCTTC. Supplemented by reference TRBV13 and TRBJ1-2, the full variable domain reads AAGVIQSPRHLIKEKRETATLKCYPIPRHDTVYWYQQGPGQDPQFLISFYEKMQSDKGSIPDRFSAQQFSDYHSELNMSSLELGDSALYFCASSLGLTGGYGYTFGSGTRLTVV.

The chain combines TRBV5-1 with TRBJ2-7; D may be TRBD1 (6 bases). There are 12 residues in the CDR3. Trimming pared 4 bases from V and 7 bases from J, leaving 12 bases between. Germline V CDR1 and CDR2: SGHRS, YFSETQ. The CDR3: CASSPQGIEQYF. The CDR3 DNA follows: TGCGCCAGCAGCCCACAGGGTATAGAGCAGTACTTC.

The V and J genes are TRBV4-1 and TRBJ1-4, with 10 bases fitting TRBD1. This CDR3 spans 15 amino acids. Trimming took 2 bases from V and 5 from J; bases not matched to a gene: 2. Germline V lookup: CDR1 MGHRA, CDR2 YSYEKL. In DNA form, the CDR3 reads TGCGCCAGCAGCCAACGACAGGGGGCCAATGAAAAACTGTTTTTT. It is translated as CASSQRQGANEKLFF.

V usage is TRBV6-5 and J usage is TRBJ1-3; unclear D gene. The length of the CDR3 is 14 residues. The V end lost 7 bases, the J end lost 0 bases, and 10 bases lay between the germline ends. Germline CDR1 reads MNHEY; CDR2 reads SVGAGI. The CDR3 reads CASTERGSGNTIYF. DNA for the CDR3: TGTGCCAGCACGGAGCGGGGCTCTGGAAACACCATATATTTT.

The rearrangement uses TRBV6-5 and TRBJ2-1; TRBD2 aligns across 9 bases. Trimming at V came to 8 bases and at J to 2 bases, leaving 4 bases not matched to a gene. CDR3 length equals 14 residues. The V gene's germline CDR1 is MNHEY and CDR2 SVGAGI. This CDR3 is CASSLAGTYNEQFF. For the CDR3, the DNA is TGTGCCAGCTCTCTAGCGGGGACCTACAATGAGCAGTTCTTC.

This sequence joins TRBV10-2 and TRBJ2-5; no firm D call. The length of the CDR3 is 12 residues. Germline CDR1 reads WSHSY; CDR2 reads SAAADI. Trimming took 6 bases from V and 4 from J, leaving 9 bases between them. The CDR3, as DNA: TGCGCCAGCAGCCCCCGAGGAGAGACCCAGTACTTC. This codes for CASSPRGETQYF.

This clone has a single count. Written as DNA, the CDR3 is TGTGCCAGCAGTACACCGGGACAGGGAAATTCACCCCTCCACTTT. This encodes CASSTPGQGNSPLHF. The rearrangement uses TRBV6-5 and TRBJ1-6; 9 bases fit TRBD1. The V gene end was trimmed by 5 bases and the J gene end by 7 bases; junction bases not matched to a gene: 6. This CDR3 region has 15 residues. Germline V gene data show CDR1 as MNHEY and CDR2 as SVGAGI.